This is a list of T cell receptor beta chains from one sample in a study of monozygotic twins with inflammatory bowel disease. TCRdb re-called the 5' RACE reads; every CDR3 protein appears as one record, without DNA. Its clone listing holds about 130,000 distinct CDR3 sequences. Sequences were obtained from blood. All receptors come from a human donor with ulcerative colitis or Crohn's disease, or a healthy co-twin of an affected twin (not recorded which). CDR3s include the opening cysteine and the closing phenylalanine or tryptophan.

CDR3aa,v_gene,j_gene
CASSLRGLAVYTDTQYF,TRBV28,TRBJ2-3
CAGGGSQTSTDTQYF,TRBV30,TRBJ2-3
CASSYSPVNSYEQYF,TRBV6-5,TRBJ2-7
CAISETSGSNNEQFF,TRBV10-3,TRBJ2-1
CAISEATGGIYGYTF,TRBV10-3,TRBJ1-2
CASSQSKVAKNIQYF,TRBV23-1,TRBJ2-4
CSATRQGYTGELFF,TRBV20-1,TRBJ2-2
CASSLSGTGHSPLHF,TRBV12-3/TRBV12-4,TRBJ1-6
CATSDPPLAAEQFF,TRBV24-1,TRBJ2-1
CSVRWGTANTEAFF,TRBV29-1,TRBJ1-1
CASSSKTGGDTQYF,TRBV7-2,TRBJ2-3
CASSLVAGTYEQYF,TRBV11-2,TRBJ2-7
CASSGLANNEQFF,TRBV7-9,TRBJ2-1
CASSQETISYEQYF,TRBV3-1,TRBJ2-7
CASSWTGEAFF,TRBV6-5,TRBJ1-1
CASSRGLAGVAGELFF,TRBV4-1,TRBJ2-2
CASSLGGGTNDEQFF,TRBV5-1,TRBJ2-1
CSARPGLNTGELFF,TRBV20-1,TRBJ2-2
CASSFGGYPTDTQYF,TRBV28,TRBJ2-3
CASSFRKLSNQPQHF,TRBV7-8,TRBJ1-5
CSATKGGTSTDTQYF,TRBV20-1,TRBJ2-3
CASSLTTGGTDTQYF,TRBV5-1,TRBJ2-3
CASSYYRTSTSYNEQFF,TRBV4-1,TRBJ2-1
CSVGITAYGHTF,TRBV29-1,TRBJ1-2
CASSLALYEQFF,TRBV11-1,TRBJ2-1
CSARDSWGQSYNEQFF,TRBV20-1,TRBJ2-1
CASRWRVSTEAFF,TRBV27,TRBJ1-1